This TCR beta chain was observed in a study of Ad26.COV2.S vaccination and SARS-CoV-2 variants (dated by TCRdb to the early 2020s). Regarding the research as a whole: Donors in the vaccine arm were drawn from COV1001, a phase I-IIa trial of Ad26.COV2.S in healthy adults that was multicentre, randomized, double-blind and placebo-controlled. Ad26.COV2.S was given intramuscularly at 5x10^10 or 1x10^11 viral particles, as a single shot or as two shots 56 days apart. Sequencing of the TCRbeta repertoire served to evaluate the specificity and breadth of SARS-CoV-2-reactive T cell receptors following Ad26.COV2.S vaccination. A total of around 32 samples were included in the TCR-sequenced set, comprising some 20 Ad26.COV2.S vaccine recipients, 5 placebo recipients and 8 SARS-CoV-2 convalescent individuals. Participants in the trial were split at random into five groups of five each, receiving low-dose or high-dose Ad26.COV2.S once or twice, or else placebo on both occasions. Blinding of investigators to trial group allocation was maintained during experiments and outcome assessment. The full study reports these points: Substantial breadth of spike-specific CD8+ and CD4+ T cell responses was reported after vaccination. The authors noted that total T cell responses may have been underestimated by the TCR breadth and depth analyses. The study was not powered to compare responses between vaccine doses or regimens. Ad26.COV2.S recipients had higher spike-specific TCR breadth than placebo recipients (P = 0.0014). Vaccine and placebo recipients had similar non-spike TCR breadth, a finding consistent with the vaccine containing only spike.

The meaning of the sample's treatment or condition label: roughly 19 received Ad26.COV2.S at low or high dose, single or two shots; 5 received placebo; per-sample allocation not given. For vaccine and placebo recipients, repertoires were sequenced using samples collected on day 63 after the first injection. Cohort 1b enrolled some 25 adults aged 18-55 years at a single site in Boston, USA, between 29 July and 7 August 2020. Ad26.COV2.S consisted of a replication-incompetent adenovirus type 26 vector by which a prefusion-stabilized SARS-CoV-2 spike protein from the original Wuhan strain was expressed. This clone was recorded a few times. No cognate antigen has been identified for it. Nothing much larger sits one base from this clone, and base qualities are not available. Looking up the germline V gene (reference sequence) yields CDR1 SGHKS and CDR2 YYEKEE. The CDR3 measures 16 amino acids from cysteine to phenylalanine. This entry keeps only the CDR3 DNA: 48 bases, framed from base 1. The germline V and J ends show losses of 4 bases and 4 bases respectively, and no gene match explains 10 bases of the junction.

The immunoSEQ Assay was the method used to sequence TCRbeta CDR3 regions. After extraction, genomic DNA underwent amplification by bias-controlled multiplex PCR, followed by high-throughput sequencing. The authors' pipeline ran thus. To quantify the absolute abundance of every unique TCRbeta CDR3 region, sequences were collapsed and filtered. Usable DNA was measured by amplifying reference genes present in all nucleated cells, and TCRbeta template counts were normalized to that usable DNA to estimate T cell fraction. Repertoire TCRs were annotated as SARS-CoV-2-specific by exact matching of V gene, CDR3 amino acid sequence and J gene to a known reactive TCR set. MIRA supplied the reference SARS-CoV-2 TCR set, which was filtered for enrichment in COVID-19-positive ImmuneCODE repertoires so that public or cross-reactive TCRs were removed. Using the MIRA antigens, annotated TCRs were further analysed by specific ORF or by position within an ORF. Breadth was defined as annotated unique rearrangements over total unique productive rearrangements; depth was the summed frequency of those rearrangements. Two-sided Wilcoxon rank-sum tests were used to compare TCR breadth between groups. TCRdb stores this immuneACCESS table with in-frame sequences only. Part of the clones is absent; in the studies checked, under half of the shortfall reflects unresolved V genes, and no reason is known for the rest. V, J and clone size are those of that table, while D and trimming were read from the DNA. The sample profile shows about 450,000 clones; roughly 89% of them were found once. The top ten hold 2% to 3% of the sample.

The chain couples TRBV5-5 to TRBJ2-2; 7 central nucleotides agree with TRBD1. Sequenced here: peripheral blood, sampled in a trial of Ad26.COV2.S vaccine versus placebo. The receptor was isolated from a person between 18 and 65 years old who received the Ad26.COV2.S COVID-19 vaccine or a placebo. The encoded CDR3 is CASSPTGSVSTGELFF. The DNA sequence is TGTGCCAGCAGCCCGACAGGGTCTGTTAGCACCGGGGAGCTGTTTTTT. With the rest looked up from the reference TRBV5-5 and TRBJ2-2 genes rather than sequenced, the full variable domain is DAGVTQSPTHLIKTRGQQVTLRCSPISGHKSVSWYQQVLGQGPQFIFQYYEKEERGRGNFPDRFSARQFPNYSSELNVNALLLGDSALYLCASSPTGSVSTGELFFGEGSRLTVL.